The text below deals with one TCR beta chain. The antigen is unknown. This entry comes from a study of blood T cells in healthy people across ages. Study-wide points: It was held that the diversity estimates obtained from one million T cells were underestimates. Shifts in expanded clonotypes may have been confounded by donor CMV status, which was unknown.

CDR1 and CDR2 (germline): SQVTM, ANQGSEA. The CDR3 extends over 14 amino acids. V lost 6 bases and J 2 bases, leaving 16 bases between the germline ends. Next came a second PCR, run for roughly 7 to 12 cycles, which used a sample-barcoded 5' primer along with a J-beta primer mix. A 12-random-nucleotide template-switch adaptor tagged each cDNA molecule. Paired-end reads containing CDR3 totaled no fewer than 2.5 million for each sample. TCRdb analysed the 5' RACE reads with MiXCR anew, one entry per CDR3 protein. The sample lists around 1,900,000 distinct CDR3 sequences; about two fifths were seen once.

This TCR derives from a human donor in good health. The rearrangement links TRBV29-1 to TRBJ1-2; no reliable D call. Sequencing used blood. The CDR3 region is CSVREDGLNYGYTF. As DNA, the CDR3 is TGCAGCGTGAGGGAGGACGGATTGAACTATGGCTACACCTTC.